This T cell receptor (beta chain) was observed in a study of neoadjuvant anti-PD-1 for oral cavity cancer. As for the study in general: Most patients had three to four biweekly doses of 3 mg/kg nivolumab before resection.

Time point: after neoadjuvant nivolumab, at surgical resection. Cohort: HPV-negative, locally advanced oral cavity squamous cell carcinoma patients. Six replicates per PBMC sample, mostly from roughly 500 ng of genomic DNA. This table comes from immunoSEQ multiplex PCR, and its TCRdb copy is limited to in-frame clones, with some not included. The profile shows around 13,000 clones, about three quarters of them singletons. Findings of the study overall: Non-responders to neoadjuvant nivolumab had significantly more clonal PBMC T cells than responders.

Notes on this clone: Its antigen is unknown.

The CDR3 sequence is 13 residues long. Germline V gene lookup returns CDR1 MRHNA and CDR2 SNTAGT. Trimming stripped 0 bases from V and 5 bases from J, with 5 bases between. The specimen was PBMCs, collected after nivolumab (anti-PD-1) treatment. The sequence was obtained from a person aged 35-79 years with oral cavity squamous cell carcinoma. This chain links TRBV6-4 with TRBJ2-1; possible D gene TRBD1, 5 bases. The CDR3 region has the DNA TGTGCCAGCAGTGACTCGGACAACAATGAGCAGTTCTTC. It translates to CASSDSDNNEQFF.